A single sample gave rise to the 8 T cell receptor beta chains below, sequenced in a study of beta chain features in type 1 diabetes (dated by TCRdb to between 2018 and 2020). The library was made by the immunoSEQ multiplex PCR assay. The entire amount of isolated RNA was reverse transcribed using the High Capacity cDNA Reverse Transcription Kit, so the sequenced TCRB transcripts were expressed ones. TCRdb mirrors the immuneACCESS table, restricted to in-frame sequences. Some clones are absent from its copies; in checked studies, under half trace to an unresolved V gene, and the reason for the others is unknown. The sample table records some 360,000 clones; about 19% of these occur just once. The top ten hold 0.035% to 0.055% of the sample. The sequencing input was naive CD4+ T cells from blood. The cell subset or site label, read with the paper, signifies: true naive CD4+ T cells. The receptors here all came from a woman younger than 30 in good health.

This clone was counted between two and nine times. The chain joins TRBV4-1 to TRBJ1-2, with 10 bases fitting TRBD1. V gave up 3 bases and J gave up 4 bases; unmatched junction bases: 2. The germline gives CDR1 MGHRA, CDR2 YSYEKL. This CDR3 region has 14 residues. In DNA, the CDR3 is TGCGCCAGCAGCCAGGACAGGGGGGGCTATGGCTACACCTTC. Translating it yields CASSQDRGGYGYTF.

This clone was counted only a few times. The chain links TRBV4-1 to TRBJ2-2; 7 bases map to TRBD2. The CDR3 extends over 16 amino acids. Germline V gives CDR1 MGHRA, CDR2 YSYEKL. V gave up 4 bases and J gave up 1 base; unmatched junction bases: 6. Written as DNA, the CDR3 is TGCGCCAGCAGCCTCCCGAGCGGGATGAACACCGGGGAGCTGTTTTTT. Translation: CASSLPSGMNTGELFF.

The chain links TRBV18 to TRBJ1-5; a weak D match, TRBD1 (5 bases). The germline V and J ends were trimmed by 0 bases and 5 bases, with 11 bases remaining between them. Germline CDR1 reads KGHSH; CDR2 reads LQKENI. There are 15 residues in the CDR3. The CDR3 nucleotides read TGTGCCAGCTCACCACCCTCAGGGAGGGATCAGCCCCAGCATTTT. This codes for CASSPPSGRDQPQHF. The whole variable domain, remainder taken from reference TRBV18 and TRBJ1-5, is NAGVMQNPRHLVRRRGQEARLRCSPMKGHSHVYWYRQLPEEGLKFMVYLQKENIIDESGMPKERFSAEFPKEGPSILRIQQVVRGDSAAYFCASSPPSGRDQPQHFGDGTRLSIL.

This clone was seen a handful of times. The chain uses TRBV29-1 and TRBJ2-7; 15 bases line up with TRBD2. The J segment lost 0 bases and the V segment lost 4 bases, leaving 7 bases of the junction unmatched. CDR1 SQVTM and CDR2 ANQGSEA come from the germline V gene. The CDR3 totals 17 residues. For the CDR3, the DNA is TGCAGCGTTGCTGGACTAGCGGGAGGGCCGGGCTCCTACGAGCAGTACTTC. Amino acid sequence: CSVAGLAGGPGSYEQYF.

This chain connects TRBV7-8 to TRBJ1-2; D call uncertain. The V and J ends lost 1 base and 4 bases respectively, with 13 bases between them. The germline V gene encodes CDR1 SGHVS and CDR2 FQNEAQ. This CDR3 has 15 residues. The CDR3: CASSLGGGISYGYTF. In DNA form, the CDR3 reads TGTGCCAGCAGCTTAGGGGGAGGGATAAGCTATGGCTACACCTTC. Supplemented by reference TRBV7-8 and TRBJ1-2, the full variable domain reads GAGVSQSPRYKVAKRGQDVALRCDPISGHVSLFWYQQALGQGPEFLTYFQNEAQLDKSGLPSDRFFAERPEGSVSTLKIQRTQQEDSAVYLCASSLGGGISYGYTFGSGTRLTVV.

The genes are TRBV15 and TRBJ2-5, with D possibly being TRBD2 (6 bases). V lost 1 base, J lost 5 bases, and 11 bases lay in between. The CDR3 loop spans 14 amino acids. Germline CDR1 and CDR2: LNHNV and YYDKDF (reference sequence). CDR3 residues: CATSRVEGLETQYF. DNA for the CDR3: TGTGCCACCAGCAGAGTTGAGGGACTGGAGACCCAGTACTTC.

The chain's CDR3 is CASSQASRLAGGLEQYF. CDR3 nucleotides: TGTGCCAGCAGCCAAGCCTCAAGACTAGCGGGGGGCCTCGAGCAGTACTTC. V gene TRBV4-2 combines with J gene TRBJ2-7, with 13 positions matching TRBD2. The CDR3 covers 17 residues. Trimming cost V 1 base and J 6 bases; bases outside gene matches: 9. In germline, CDR1 is LGHNA, CDR2 YNFKEQ.

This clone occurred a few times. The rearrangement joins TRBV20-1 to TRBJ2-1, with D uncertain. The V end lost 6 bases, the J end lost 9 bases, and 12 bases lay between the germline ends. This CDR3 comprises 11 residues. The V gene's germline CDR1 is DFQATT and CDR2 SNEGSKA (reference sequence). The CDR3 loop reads CSAGAISEQFF. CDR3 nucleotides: TGCAGTGCCGGAGCGATTTCTGAGCAGTTCTTC.